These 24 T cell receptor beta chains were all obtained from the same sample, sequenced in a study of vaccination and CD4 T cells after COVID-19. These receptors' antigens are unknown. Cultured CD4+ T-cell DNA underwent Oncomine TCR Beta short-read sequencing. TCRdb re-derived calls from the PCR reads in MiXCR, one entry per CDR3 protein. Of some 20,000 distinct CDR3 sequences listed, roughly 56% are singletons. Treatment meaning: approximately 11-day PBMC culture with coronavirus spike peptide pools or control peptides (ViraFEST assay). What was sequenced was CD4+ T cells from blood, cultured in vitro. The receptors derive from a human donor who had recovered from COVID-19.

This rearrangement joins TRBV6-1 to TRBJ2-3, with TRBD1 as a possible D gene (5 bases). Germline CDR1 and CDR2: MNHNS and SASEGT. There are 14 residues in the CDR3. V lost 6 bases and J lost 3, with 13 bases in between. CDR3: CASSLRVGTDTQYF. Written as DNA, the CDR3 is TGTGCCAGCAGCCTCAGGGTCGGAACAGATACGCAGTATTTT.

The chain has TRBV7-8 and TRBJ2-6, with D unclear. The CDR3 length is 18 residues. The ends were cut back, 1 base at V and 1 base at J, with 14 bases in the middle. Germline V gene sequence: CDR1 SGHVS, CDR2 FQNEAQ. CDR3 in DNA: TGTGCCAGCAGCTTAGTGGGGTTAGATTTGTCTGGGGCCAACGTCCTGACTTTC. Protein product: CASSLVGLDLSGANVLTF.

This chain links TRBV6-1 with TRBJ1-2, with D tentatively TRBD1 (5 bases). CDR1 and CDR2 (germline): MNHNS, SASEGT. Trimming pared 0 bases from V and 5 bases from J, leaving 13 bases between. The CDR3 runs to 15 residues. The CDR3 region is CASSEALGGLYGYTF. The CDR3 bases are TGTGCCAGCAGTGAAGCGCTTGGGGGACTTTATGGCTACACCTTC.

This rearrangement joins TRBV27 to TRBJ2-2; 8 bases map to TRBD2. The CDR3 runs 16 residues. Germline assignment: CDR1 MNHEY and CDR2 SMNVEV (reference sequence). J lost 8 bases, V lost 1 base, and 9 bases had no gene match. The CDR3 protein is CASSLWGGGGLGELFF. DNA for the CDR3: TGTGCCAGCAGTTTATGGGGTGGCGGGGGGCTAGGGGAGCTGTTTTTT.

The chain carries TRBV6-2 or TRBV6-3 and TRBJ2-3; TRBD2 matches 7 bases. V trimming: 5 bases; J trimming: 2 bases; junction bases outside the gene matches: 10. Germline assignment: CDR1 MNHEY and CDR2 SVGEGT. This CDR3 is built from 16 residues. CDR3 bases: TGTGCCAGCAGTCCCCCTGTCCGGGGGGTCACAGATACGCAGTATTTT. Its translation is CASSPPVRGVTDTQYF.

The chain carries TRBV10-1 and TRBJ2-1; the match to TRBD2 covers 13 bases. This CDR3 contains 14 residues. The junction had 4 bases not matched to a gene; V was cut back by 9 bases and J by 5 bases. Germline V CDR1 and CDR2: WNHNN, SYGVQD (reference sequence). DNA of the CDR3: TGCGCCAGTCCACTAGCGGGAGGGAACAATGAGCAGTTCTTC. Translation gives CASPLAGGNNEQFF.

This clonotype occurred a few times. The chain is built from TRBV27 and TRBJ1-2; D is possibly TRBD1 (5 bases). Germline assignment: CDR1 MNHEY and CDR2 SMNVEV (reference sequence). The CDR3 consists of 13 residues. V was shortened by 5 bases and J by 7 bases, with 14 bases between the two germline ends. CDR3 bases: TGTGCCAGCAGTCCCCTTGGGGCGCGTGGCTACACCTTC. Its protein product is CASSPLGARGYTF.

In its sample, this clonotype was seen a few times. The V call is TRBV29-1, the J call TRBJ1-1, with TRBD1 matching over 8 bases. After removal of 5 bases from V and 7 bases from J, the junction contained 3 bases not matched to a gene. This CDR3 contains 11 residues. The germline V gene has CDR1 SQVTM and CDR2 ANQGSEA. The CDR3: CSVRQGSEAFF. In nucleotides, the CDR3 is TGCAGCGTTCGACAGGGGAGTGAAGCTTTCTTT.

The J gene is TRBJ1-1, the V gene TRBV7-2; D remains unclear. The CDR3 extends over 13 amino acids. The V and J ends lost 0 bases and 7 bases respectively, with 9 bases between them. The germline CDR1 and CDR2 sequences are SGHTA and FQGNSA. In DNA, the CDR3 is TGTGCCAGCAGCTTAGCGCAAAGGTTTGAAGCTTTCTTT. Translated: CASSLAQRFEAFF.

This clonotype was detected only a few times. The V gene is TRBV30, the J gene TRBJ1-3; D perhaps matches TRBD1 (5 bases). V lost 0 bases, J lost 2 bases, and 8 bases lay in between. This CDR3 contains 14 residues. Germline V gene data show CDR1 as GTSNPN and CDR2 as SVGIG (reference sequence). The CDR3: CAWSVGVTGNTIYF. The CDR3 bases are TGTGCCTGGAGTGTAGGGGTAACTGGAAACACCATATATTTT.

CDR3 DNA sequence: TGTGCCAGCACCAGGGACAGGGACGGAAATCAGCCCCAGCATTTT. Protein product: CASTRDRDGNQPQHF. The chain recombines TRBV6-1 with TRBJ1-5, with TRBD1 matching over 9 bases. CDR1 and CDR2 (germline): MNHNS, SASEGT. The CDR3 contains 15 residues. The V segment lost 7 bases and the J segment 4 bases; nucleotides outside the gene matches: 8.

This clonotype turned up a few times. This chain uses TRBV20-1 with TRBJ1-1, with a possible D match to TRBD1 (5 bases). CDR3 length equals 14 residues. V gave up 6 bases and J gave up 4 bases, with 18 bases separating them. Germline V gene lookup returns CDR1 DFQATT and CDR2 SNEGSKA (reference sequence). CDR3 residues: CSAQPGRLPTEAFF. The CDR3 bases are TGCAGTGCGCAACCGGGACGGCTTCCCACTGAAGCTTTCTTT.

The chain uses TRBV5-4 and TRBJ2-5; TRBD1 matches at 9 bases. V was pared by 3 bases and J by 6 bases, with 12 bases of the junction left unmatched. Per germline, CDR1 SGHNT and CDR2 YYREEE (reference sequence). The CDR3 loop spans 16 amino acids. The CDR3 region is CASSSGGDRVLKTQYF. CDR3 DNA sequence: TGTGCCAGCAGCTCAGGGGGGGACAGGGTTTTGAAGACCCAGTACTTC.

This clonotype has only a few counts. This CDR3 is CASSSSRTGELFF. DNA of the CDR3: TGTGCCAGCAGCTCCTCCCGCACCGGGGAGCTGTTTTTT. The chain links TRBV7-2 to TRBJ2-2; no reliable D call. Trimming removed 4 bases from V and 4 bases from J, with 7 bases in between. The CDR3 is made up of 13 amino acids. CDR1 is SGHTA, CDR2 FQGNSA, per germline.

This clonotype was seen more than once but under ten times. CDR3 in amino acids: CASSLFTGNSPLHF. As DNA, the CDR3 is TGTGCCAGCAGTTTATTTACCGGGAATTCACCCCTCCACTTT. The chain has TRBV27 and TRBJ1-6, with unresolved D. CDR3 length equals 14 residues. In germline, CDR1 is MNHEY, CDR2 SMNVEV (reference sequence). Trimming stripped 1 base from V and 7 bases from J, with 8 bases between.

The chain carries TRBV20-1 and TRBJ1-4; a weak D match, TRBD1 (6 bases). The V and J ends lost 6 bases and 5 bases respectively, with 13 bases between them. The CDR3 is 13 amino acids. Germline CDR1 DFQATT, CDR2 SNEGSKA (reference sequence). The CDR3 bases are TGCAGTGCCCAACGGGGGGCAAATGAAAAACTGTTTTTT. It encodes CSAQRGANEKLFF.

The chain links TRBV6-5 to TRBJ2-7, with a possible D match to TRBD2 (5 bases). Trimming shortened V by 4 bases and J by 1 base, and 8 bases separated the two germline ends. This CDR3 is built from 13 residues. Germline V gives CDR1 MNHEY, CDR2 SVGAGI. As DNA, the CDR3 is TGTGCCAGCAGTTCTTGGGAGTCCTACGAGCAGTACTTC. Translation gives CASSSWESYEQYF.

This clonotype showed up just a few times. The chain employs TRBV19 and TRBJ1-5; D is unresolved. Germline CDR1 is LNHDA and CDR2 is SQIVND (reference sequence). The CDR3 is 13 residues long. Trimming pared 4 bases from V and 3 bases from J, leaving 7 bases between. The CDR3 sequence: CASSSLLNQPQHF. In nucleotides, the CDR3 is TGTGCCAGTAGTAGTCTCCTCAATCAGCCCCAGCATTTT.

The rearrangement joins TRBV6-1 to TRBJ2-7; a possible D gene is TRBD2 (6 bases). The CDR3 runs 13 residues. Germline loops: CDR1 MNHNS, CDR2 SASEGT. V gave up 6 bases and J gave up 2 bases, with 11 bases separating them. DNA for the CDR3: TGTGCCAGCAGCGTTAGCGGACCCTACGAGCAGTACTTC. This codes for CASSVSGPYEQYF.

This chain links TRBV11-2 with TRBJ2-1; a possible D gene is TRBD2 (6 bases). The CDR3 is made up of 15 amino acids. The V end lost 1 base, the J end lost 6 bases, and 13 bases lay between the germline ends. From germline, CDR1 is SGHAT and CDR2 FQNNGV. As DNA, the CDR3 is TGTGCCAGCAGCTTAGTTGTCGGGGGTTTCAATGAGCAGTTCTTC. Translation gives CASSLVVGGFNEQFF.

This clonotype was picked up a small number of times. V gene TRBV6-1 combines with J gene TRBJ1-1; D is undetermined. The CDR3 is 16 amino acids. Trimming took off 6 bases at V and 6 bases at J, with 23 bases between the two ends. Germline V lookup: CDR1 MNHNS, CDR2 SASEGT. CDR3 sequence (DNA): TGTGCCAGCAGATCCGGGTGGTTTCGTTCGGGCCCTGAAGCTTTCTTT. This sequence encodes CASRSGWFRSGPEAFF.

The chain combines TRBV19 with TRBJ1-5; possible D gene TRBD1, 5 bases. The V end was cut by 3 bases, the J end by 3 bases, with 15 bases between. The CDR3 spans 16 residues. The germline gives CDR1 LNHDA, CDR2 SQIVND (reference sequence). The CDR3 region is CASSIGLVGVNQPQHF. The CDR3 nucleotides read TGTGCCAGTAGTATTGGTCTGGTGGGGGTCAATCAGCCCCAGCATTTT. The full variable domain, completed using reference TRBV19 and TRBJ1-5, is DGGITQSPKYLFRKEGQNVTLSCEQNLNHDAMYWYRQDPGQGLRLIYYSQIVNDFQKGDIAEGYSVSREKKESFPLTVTSAQKNPTAFYLCASSIGLVGVNQPQHFGDGTRLSIL.

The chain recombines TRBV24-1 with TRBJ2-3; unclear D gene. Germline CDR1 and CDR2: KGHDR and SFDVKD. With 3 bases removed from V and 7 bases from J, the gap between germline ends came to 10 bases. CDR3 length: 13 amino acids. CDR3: CATSDPATYTQYF. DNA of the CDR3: TGTGCCACCAGTGATCCAGCAACATATACGCAGTATTTT.

For the CDR3, the DNA is TGTGCCAGCTCATATTACGAGGACTATGGCTACACCTTC. Translating gives CASSYYEDYGYTF. The chain combines TRBV12-3 or TRBV12-4 with TRBJ1-2; D gene unclear. The CDR3 has 13 amino acids. Trimming took 8 bases from V and 3 from J, leaving 13 bases between them.